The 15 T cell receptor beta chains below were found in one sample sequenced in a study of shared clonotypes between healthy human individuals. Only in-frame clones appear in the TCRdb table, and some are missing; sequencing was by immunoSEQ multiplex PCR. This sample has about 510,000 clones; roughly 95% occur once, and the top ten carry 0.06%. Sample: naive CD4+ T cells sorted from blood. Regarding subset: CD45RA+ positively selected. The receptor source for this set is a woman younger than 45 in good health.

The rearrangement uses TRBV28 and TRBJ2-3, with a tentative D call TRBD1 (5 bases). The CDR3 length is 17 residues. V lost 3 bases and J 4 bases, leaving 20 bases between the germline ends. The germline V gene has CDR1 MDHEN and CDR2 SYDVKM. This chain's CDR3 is CASSFYSKAGFADTQYF. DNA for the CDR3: TGTGCCAGCAGTTTTTATAGTAAGGCAGGGTTCGCAGATACGCAGTATTTT.

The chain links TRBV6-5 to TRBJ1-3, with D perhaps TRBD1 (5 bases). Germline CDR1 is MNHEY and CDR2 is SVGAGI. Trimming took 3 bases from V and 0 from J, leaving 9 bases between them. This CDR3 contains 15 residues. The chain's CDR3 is CASSYDRPSGNTIYF. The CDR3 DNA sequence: TGTGCCAGCAGTTATGACAGACCCTCTGGAAACACCATATATTTT.

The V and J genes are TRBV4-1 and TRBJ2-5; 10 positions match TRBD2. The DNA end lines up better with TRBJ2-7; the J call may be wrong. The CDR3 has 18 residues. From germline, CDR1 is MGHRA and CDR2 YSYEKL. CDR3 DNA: TGCGCCAGCAGCCAATCCAGGGGTCCTAGCGGGAGTACCTACGAGCAGTACTTC. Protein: CASSQSRGPSGSTYEQYF.

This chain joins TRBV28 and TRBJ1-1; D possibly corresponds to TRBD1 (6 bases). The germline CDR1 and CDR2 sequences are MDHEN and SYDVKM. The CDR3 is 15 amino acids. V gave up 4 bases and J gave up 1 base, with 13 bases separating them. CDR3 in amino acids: CASSSPRGRNTEAFF. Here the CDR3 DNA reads TGTGCCAGCAGTTCTCCCAGGGGCCGGAACACTGAAGCTTTCTTT.

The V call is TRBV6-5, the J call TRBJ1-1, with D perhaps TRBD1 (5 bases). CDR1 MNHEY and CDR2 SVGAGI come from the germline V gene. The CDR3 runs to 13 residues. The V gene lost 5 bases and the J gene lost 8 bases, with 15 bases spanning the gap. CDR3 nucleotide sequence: TGTGCCAGCAGTGTTCGGTCGGGGGGGGAAGCTTTCTTT. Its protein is CASSVRSGGEAFF.

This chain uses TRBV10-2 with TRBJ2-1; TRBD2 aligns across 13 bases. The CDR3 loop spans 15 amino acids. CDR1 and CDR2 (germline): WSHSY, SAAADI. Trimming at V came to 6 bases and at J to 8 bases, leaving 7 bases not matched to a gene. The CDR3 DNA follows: TGCGCCAGCAGAACCGGGACTAGCGGGATCTATGAGCAGTTCTTC. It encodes CASRTGTSGIYEQFF.

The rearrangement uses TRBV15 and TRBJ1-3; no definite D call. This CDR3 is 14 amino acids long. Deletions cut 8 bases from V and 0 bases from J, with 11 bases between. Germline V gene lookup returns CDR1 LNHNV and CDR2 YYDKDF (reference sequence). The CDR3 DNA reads TGTGCCACCTCTCAGCCGAGCTCTGGAAACACCATATATTTT. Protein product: CATSQPSSGNTIYF.

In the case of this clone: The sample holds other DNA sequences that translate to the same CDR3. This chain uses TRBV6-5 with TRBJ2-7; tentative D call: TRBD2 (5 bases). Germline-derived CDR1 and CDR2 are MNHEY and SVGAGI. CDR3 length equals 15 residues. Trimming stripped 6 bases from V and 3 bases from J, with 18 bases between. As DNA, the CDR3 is TGTGCCAGCAGAGCAACGGGGTCAAGCGGCTACGAGCAGTACTTC. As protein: CASRATGSSGYEQYF.

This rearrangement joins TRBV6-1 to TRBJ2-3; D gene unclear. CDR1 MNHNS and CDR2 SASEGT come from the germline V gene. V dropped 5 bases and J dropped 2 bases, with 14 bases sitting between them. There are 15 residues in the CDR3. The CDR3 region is CASSPLPTFTDTQYF. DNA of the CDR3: TGTGCCAGCAGTCCACTACCTACCTTCACAGATACGCAGTATTTT.

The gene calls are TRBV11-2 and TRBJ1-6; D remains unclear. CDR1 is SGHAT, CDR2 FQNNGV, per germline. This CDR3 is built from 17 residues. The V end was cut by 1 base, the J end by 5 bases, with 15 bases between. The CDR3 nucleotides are TGTGCCAGCAGCTTAGGTAATCCCGGACTGCATAATTCACCCCTCCACTTT. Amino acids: CASSLGNPGLHNSPLHF.

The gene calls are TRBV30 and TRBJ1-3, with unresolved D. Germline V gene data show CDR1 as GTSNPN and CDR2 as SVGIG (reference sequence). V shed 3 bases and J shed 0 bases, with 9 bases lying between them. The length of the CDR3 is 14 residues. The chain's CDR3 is CAWRYMSSGNTIYF. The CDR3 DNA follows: TGTGCCTGGAGATACATGAGCTCTGGAAACACCATATATTTT.

This CDR3 is CASTVQDNSPLHF. CDR3 in DNA: TGTGCCAGCACCGTACAGGATAATTCACCCCTCCACTTT. V and J are TRBV6-6 and TRBJ1-6; D may be TRBD1 (5 bases). The V gene's germline CDR1 is MNHNY and CDR2 SVGAGI (reference sequence). The CDR3 covers 13 residues. V lost 7 bases to trimming and J lost 5 bases, with 9 bases between them.

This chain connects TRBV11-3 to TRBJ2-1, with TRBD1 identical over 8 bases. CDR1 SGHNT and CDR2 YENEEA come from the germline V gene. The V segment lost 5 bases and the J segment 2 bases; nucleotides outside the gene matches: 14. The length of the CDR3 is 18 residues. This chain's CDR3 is CASSPWDRRRRAYNEQFF. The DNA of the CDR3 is TGTGCCAGCAGCCCATGGGACAGGAGGAGGCGTGCCTACAATGAGCAGTTCTTC.

CDR3 coding DNA: TGTGCCACAGCAGGGTCCCTACTAGCGGGAGGGGATACGCAGTATTTT. Translation gives CATAGSLLAGGDTQYF. V and J are TRBV2 and TRBJ2-3; 13 bases match TRBD2. The CDR3 is made up of 16 amino acids. The germline V gene has CDR1 SNHLY and CDR2 FYNNEI. Trimming at V came to 10 bases and at J to 6 bases, leaving 13 bases not matched to a gene.

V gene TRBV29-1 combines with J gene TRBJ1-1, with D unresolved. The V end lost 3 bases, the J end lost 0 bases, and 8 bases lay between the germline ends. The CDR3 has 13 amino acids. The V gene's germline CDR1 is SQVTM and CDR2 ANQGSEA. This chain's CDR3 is CSVDEAMNTEAFF. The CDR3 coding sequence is TGCAGCGTTGACGAAGCGATGAACACTGAAGCTTTCTTT.